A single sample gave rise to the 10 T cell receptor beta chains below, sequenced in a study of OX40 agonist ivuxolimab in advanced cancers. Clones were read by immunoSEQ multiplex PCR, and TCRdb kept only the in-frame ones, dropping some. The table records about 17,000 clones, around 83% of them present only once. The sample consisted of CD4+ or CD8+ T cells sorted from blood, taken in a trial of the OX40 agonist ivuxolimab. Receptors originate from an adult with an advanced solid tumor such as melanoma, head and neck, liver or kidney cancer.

The CDR3 nucleotides are TGTGCCAGCTCAAAGGGTGGGGACACTGAAGCTTTCTTT. Encoded protein: CASSKGGDTEAFF. V gene TRBV18 combines with J gene TRBJ1-1, with D hard to call. The CDR3 covers 13 residues. Germline V gene data show CDR1 as KGHSH and CDR2 as LQKENI. Trimming shortened V by 5 bases and J by 3 bases, and 10 bases separated the two germline ends.

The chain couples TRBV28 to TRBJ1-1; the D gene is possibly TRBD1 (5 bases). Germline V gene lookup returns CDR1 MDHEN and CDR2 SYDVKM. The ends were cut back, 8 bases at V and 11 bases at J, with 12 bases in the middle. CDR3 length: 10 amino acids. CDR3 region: CASLGGRAFF. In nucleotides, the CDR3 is TGTGCCAGCCTCGGGGGTAGGGCTTTCTTT.

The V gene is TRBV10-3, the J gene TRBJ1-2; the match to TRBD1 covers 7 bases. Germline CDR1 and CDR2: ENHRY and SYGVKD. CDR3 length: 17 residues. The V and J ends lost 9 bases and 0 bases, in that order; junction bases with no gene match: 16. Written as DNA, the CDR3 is TGTGCCATAAAAGACCCGACAGGGAAGGAGGCTAACTATGGCTACACCTTC. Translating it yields CAIKDPTGKEANYGYTF.

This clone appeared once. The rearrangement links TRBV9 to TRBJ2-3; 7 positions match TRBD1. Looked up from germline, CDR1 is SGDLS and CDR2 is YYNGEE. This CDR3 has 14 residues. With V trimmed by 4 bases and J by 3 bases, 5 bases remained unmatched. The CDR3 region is CASSRTGQTDTQYF. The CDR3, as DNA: TGTGCCAGCAGCCGGACAGGACAGACAGATACGCAGTATTTT. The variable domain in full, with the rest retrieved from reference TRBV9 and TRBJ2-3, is DSGVTQTPKHLITATGQRVTLRCSPRSGDLSVYWYQQSLDQGLQFLIQYYNGEERAKGNILERFSAQQFPDLHSELNLSSLELGDSALYFCASSRTGQTDTQYFGPGTRLTVL.

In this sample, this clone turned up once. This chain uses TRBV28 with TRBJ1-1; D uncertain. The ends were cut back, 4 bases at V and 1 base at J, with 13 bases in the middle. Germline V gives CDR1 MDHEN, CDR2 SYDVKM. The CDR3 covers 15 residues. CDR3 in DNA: TGTGCCAGCAGTTCACCCCCCGCAAGGAACACTGAAGCTTTCTTT. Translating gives CASSSPPARNTEAFF.

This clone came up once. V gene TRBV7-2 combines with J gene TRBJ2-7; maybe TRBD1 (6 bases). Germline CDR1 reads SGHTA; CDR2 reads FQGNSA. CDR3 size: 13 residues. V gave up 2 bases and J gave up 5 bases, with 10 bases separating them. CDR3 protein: CASSLTGRHEQYF. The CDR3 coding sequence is TGTGCCAGCAGCTTAACAGGGCGCCACGAGCAGTACTTC.

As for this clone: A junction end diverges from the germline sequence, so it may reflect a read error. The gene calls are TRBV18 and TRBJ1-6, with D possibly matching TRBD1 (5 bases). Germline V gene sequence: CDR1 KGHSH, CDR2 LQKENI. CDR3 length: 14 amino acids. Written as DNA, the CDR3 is TGTGCCAGCTCACCGCAGGGTGCGATTTCAGCCCTCCACTTT. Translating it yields CASSPQGAISALHF.

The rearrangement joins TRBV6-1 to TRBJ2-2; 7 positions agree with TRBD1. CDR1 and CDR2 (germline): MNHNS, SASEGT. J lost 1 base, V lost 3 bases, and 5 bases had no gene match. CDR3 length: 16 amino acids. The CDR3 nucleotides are TGTGCCAGCAGTGATACAGGGGCCGTGAACACCGGGGAGCTGTTTTTT. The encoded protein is CASSDTGAVNTGELFF.

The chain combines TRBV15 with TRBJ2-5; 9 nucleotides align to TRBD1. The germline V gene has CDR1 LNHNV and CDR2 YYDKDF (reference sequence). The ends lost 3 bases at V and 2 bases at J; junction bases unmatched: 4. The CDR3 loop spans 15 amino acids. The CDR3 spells CATSRGQGGQETQYF. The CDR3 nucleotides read TGTGCCACCAGCAGGGGACAGGGAGGTCAAGAGACCCAGTACTTC.

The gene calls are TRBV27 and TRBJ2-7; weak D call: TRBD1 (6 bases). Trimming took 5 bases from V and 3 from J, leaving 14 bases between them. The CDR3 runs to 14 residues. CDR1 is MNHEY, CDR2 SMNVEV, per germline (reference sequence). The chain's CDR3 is CASSPRQDRYEQYF. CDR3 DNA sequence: TGTGCCAGCAGTCCCAGACAGGATCGCTACGAGCAGTACTTC.